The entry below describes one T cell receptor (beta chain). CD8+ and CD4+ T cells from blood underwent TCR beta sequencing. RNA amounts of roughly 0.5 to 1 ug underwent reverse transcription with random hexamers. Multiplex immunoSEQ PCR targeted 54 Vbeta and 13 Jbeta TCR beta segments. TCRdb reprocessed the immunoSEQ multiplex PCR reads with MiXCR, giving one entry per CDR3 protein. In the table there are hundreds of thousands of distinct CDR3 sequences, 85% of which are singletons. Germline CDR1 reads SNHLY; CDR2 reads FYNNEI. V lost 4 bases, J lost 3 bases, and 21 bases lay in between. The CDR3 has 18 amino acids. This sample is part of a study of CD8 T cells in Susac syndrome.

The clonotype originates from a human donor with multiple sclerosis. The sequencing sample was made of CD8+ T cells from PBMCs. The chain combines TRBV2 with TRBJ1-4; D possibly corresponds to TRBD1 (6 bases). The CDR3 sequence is CASSVSGDEFPPNEKLFF. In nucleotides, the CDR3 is TGTGCCAGCAGTGTTTCAGGGGATGAGTTCCCACCTAATGAAAAACTGTTTTTT.